A selection of T cell receptor beta chains follows, all from one sample in a study of blood T cell repertoires in COVID-19. Method: immunoSEQ multiplex PCR; TCRdb's copy keeps in-frame clones and lacks some. The sample shows around 140,000 clones, under 90% of them seen only once. Material for sequencing was peripheral blood. The receptors derive from a woman aged 60-75 years with active or convalescent COVID-19. The CDR3 runs from the conserved cysteine through the conserved F or W. D genes are given only for firm matches. A row's size may be missing; if present it is once, few, many or a size class.

d_call	v_call	j_call	clone_size	cdr3_aa	cdr3_nt
TRBD2	TRBV7-9	TRBJ2-7	.	CASSLAGGEQYF	TGTGCCAGCAGCCTGGCGGGGGGCGAGCAGTACTTC
.	TRBV9	TRBJ1-3	few	CASSEPGVAGNTIYF	TGTGCCAGCAGCGAACCCGGGGTGGCTGGAAACACCATATATTTT
TRBD2	TRBV7-2	TRBJ2-7	.	CASSQGLAVYEQYF	TGTGCCAGCAGCCAAGGACTAGCCGTCTACGAGCAGTACTTC
.	TRBV5-1	TRBJ2-5	.	CASSLTGEETQYF	TGCGCCAGCAGCTTGACGGGGGAAGAGACCCAGTACTTC
.	TRBV11-2	TRBJ2-7	once	CASSLSLDSSYEQYF	.
.	TRBV28	TRBJ2-1	few	CASRVTNLDEQFF	TGTGCCAGCAGAGTCACAAACCTGGATGAGCAGTTCTTC
TRBD1	TRBV28	TRBJ1-5	.	CASSTSGTGADQPQHF	TGTGCCAGCAGTACTTCCGGGACAGGGGCGGATCAGCCCCAGCATTTT
.	TRBV2	TRBJ1-6	.	CASSEGITRANSPLHF	TGTGCCAGCAGTGAAGGCATCACGAGGGCTAATTCACCCCTCCACTTT
TRBD1	TRBV28	TRBJ2-3	.	CASRKTGGERDTQYF	TGTGCCAGCAGAAAGACAGGGGGGGAGAGAGATACGCAGTATTTT
TRBD1	TRBV7-2	TRBJ1-1	.	CASSLGQGAEAFF	TGTGCCAGCAGCTTGGGACAGGGCGCGGAAGCTTTCTTT
TRBD1	TRBV19	TRBJ1-2	.	CASSPWTGTGYGYTF	TGTGCCAGTAGTCCATGGACAGGGACGGGCTATGGCTACACCTTC
TRBD1	TRBV19	TRBJ1-6	.	CASSIGTGVTNSPLHF	TGTGCCAGTAGTATAGGTACAGGGGTTACGAATTCACCCCTCCACTTT
.	TRBV28	TRBJ1-1	.	CASSWPRGPTEAFF	TGTGCCAGCAGTTGGCCCCGGGGTCCCACTGAAGCTTTCTTT
.	TRBV6-5	TRBJ1-1	.	CASSFQARNTEAFF	TGTGCCAGCAGTTTCCAGGCAAGGAACACTGAAGCTTTCTTT
TRBD1	TRBV6-6	TRBJ1-5	.	CASSPTGGIGSNQPQHF	TGTGCCAGCAGTCCGACAGGGGGGATCGGGAGCAATCAGCCCCAGCATTTT
.	TRBV4-3	TRBJ1-5	.	CASAGGGLPQHF	TGCGCCAGCGCGGGGGGCGGATTGCCCCAGCATTTT
.	TRBV5-4	TRBJ1-3	.	CASSFYNFPSSGNTIYF	TGTGCCAGCAGCTTTTATAACTTCCCGAGCTCTGGAAACACCATATATTTT
.	TRBV7-8	TRBJ1-5	.	CASSLGNQPQHF	TGTGCCAGCAGCCTCGGGAATCAGCCCCAGCATTTT
.	TRBV5-4	TRBJ1-5	.	CASSLVPEQPQHF	TGTGCCAGCAGCTTGGTACCTGAGCAGCCCCAGCATTTT
.	TRBV2	TRBJ1-2	many	CASSPLSGNYGYTF	TGTGCCAGCAGCCCGTTGAGCGGTAACTATGGCTACACCTTC
.	TRBV5-6	TRBJ2-7	.	CASSLDSMAYEQYF	TGTGCCAGCAGCTTGGACAGTATGGCCTACGAGCAGTACTTC
TRBD2	TRBV7-7	TRBJ2-3	.	CASSLAGGTQYF	TGTGCTAGCAGCTTAGCGGGGGGTACGCAGTATTTT
TRBD2	TRBV29-1	TRBJ2-1	.	CSVEGSTSGSPNEQFF	TGCAGCGTTGAAGGTTCTACTAGCGGGAGCCCCAATGAGCAGTTCTTC
.	TRBV19	TRBJ2-1	.	CASMVAGYGSDNEQFF	TGTGCCAGTATGGTTGCGGGTTACGGCTCAGACAATGAGCAGTTCTTC
.	TRBV5-1	TRBJ1-6	.	CASSLVAGIRNSPLHF	TGCGCCAGCAGCTTGGTTGCGGGTATCCGGAATTCACCCCTCCACTTT
.	TRBV24-1	TRBJ2-3	once	CATSDFVQGSTDTQYF	TGTGCCACCAGTGATTTTGTCCAGGGGAGCACAGATACGCAGTATTTT
.	TRBV28	TRBJ1-3	.	CASSQRVFSGNTIYF	TGTGCCAGCAGCCAGAGGGTTTTCTCTGGAAACACCATATATTTT
.	TRBV9	TRBJ1-1	.	CASSVGGGSTEAFF	TGTGCCAGCAGCGTAGGCGGGGGGAGCACTGAAGCTTTCTTT